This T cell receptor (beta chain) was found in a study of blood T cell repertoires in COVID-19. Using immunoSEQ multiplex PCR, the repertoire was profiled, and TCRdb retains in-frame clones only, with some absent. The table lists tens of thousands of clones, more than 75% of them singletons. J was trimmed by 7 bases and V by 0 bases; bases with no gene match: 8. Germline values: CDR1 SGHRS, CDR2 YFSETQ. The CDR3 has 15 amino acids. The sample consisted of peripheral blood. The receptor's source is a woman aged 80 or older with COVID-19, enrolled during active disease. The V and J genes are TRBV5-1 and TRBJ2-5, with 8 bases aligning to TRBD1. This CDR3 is CASSLVSGGRVTQYF. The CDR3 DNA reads TGCGCCAGCAGCTTGGTGTCAGGGGGCCGGGTGACCCAGTACTTC.